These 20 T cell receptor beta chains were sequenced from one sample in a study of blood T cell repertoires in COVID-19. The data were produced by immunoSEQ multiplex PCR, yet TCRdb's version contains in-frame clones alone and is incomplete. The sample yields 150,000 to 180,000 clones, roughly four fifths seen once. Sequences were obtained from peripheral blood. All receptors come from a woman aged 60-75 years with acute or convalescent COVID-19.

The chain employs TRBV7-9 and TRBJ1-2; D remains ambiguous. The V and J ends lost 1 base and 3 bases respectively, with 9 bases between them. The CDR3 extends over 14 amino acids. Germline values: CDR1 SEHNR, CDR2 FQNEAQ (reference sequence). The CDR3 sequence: CASSLGESYYGYTF. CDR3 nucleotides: TGTGCCAGCAGCTTAGGAGAATCCTACTATGGCTACACCTTC.

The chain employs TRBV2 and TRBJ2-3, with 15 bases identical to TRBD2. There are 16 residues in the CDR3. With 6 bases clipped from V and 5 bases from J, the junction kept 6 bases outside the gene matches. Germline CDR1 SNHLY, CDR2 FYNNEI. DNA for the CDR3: TGTGCCAGCAGGGCAGGACTAGCGGGGGGGCAAGATACGCAGTATTTT. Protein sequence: CASRAGLAGGQDTQYF.

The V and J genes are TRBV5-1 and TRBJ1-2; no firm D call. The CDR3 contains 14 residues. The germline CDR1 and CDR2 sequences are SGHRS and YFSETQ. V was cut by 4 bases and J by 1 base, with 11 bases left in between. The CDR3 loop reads CASSPGSLNYGYTF. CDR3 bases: TGCGCCAGCAGCCCCGGGAGCCTTAACTATGGCTACACCTTC.

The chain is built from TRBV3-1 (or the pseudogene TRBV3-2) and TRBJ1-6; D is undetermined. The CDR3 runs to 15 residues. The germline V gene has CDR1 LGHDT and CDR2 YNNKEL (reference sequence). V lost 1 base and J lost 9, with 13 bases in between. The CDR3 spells CASSQGTTRGSPLHF. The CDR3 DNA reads TGTGCCAGCAGCCAAGGTACTACCCGAGGTTCACCCCTCCACTTT.

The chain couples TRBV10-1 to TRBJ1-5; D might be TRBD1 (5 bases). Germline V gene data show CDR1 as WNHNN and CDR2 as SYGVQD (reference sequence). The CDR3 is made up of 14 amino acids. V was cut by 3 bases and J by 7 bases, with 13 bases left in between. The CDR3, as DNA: TGCGCCAGCAGTGAAACGGGGGTGGAACAGCCCCAGCATTTT. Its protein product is CASSETGVEQPQHF.

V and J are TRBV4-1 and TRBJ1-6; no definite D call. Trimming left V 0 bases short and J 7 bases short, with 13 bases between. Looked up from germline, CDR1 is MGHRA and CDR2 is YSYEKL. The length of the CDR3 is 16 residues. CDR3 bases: TGCGCCAGCAGCCAAGACGCGGGGTTCGGGAATTCACCCCTCCACTTT. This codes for CASSQDAGFGNSPLHF.

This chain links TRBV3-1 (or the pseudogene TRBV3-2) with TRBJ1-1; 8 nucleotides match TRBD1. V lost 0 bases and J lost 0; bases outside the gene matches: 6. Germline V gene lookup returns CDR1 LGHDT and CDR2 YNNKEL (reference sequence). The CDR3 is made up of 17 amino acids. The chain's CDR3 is CASSQEGRGHLNTEAFF. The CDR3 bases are TGTGCCAGCAGCCAAGAAGGCAGGGGGCACCTGAACACTGAAGCTTTCTTT.

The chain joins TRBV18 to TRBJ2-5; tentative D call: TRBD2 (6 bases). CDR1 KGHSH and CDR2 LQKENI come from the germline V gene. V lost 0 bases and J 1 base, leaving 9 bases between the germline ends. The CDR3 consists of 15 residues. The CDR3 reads CASSPPGGPQETQYF. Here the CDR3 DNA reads TGTGCCAGCTCACCACCGGGGGGTCCCCAAGAGACCCAGTACTTC.

The CDR3 DNA is TGCGCCAGCAGCTTGGTGCAGGGCCCCGGCGTGCGGTTCTTC. Its protein product is CASSLVQGPGVRFF. The V call is TRBV5-1, the J call TRBJ2-1, with D perhaps matching TRBD1 (5 bases). With 0 bases removed from V and 15 bases from J, the gap between germline ends came to 19 bases. The CDR3 extends over 14 amino acids. CDR1 is SGHRS and CDR2 is YFSETQ in the germline V gene.

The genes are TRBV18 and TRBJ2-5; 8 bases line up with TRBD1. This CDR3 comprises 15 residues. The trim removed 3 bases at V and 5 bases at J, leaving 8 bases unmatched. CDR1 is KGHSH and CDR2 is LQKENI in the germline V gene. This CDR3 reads CASSPNQGAGETQYF. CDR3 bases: TGTGCCAGCTCACCGAATCAGGGGGCAGGGGAGACCCAGTACTTC.

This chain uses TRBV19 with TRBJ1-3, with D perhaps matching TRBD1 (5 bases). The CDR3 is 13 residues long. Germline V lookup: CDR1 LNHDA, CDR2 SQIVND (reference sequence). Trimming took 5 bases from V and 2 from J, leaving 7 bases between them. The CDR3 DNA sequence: TGTGCCAGTAGTGAAGGGGCTGGAAACACCATATATTTT. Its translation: CASSEGAGNTIYF.

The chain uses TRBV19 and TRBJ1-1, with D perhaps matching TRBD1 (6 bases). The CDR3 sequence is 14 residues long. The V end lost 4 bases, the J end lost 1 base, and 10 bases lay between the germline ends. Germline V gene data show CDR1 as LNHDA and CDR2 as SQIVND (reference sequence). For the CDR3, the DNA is TGTGCCAGTAGTACCCGGACAGCGAACACTGAAGCTTTCTTT. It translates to CASSTRTANTEAFF.

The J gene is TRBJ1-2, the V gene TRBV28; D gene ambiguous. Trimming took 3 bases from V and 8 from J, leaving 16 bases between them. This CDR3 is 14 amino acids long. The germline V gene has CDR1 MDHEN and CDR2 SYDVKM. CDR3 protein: CASSLTGIWSGYTF. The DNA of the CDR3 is TGTGCCAGCAGTTTGACCGGGATTTGGTCCGGCTACACCTTC.

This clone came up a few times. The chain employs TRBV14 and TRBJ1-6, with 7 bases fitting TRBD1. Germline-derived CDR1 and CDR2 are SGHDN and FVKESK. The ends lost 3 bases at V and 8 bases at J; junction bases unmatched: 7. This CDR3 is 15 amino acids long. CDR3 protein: CASSHDDRVYSPLHF. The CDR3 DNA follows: TGTGCCAGCAGCCATGACGACAGGGTGTATTCACCCCTCCACTTT.

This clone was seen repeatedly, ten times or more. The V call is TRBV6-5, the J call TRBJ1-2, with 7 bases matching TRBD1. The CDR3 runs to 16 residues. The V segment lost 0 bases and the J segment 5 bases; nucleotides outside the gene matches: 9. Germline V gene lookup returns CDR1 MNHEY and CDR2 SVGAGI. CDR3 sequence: CASSYSKTGTVYGYTF. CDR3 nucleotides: TGTGCCAGCAGTTACTCAAAGACCGGGACAGTATATGGCTACACCTTC.

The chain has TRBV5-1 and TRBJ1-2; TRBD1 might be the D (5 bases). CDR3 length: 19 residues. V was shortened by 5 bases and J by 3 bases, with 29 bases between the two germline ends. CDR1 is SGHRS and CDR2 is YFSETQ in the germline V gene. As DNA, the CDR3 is TGCGCCAGCAGTCCCGAGAGTATACAGGCCGTCTTTCTTGACTATGGCTACACCTTC. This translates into CASSPESIQAVFLDYGYTF.

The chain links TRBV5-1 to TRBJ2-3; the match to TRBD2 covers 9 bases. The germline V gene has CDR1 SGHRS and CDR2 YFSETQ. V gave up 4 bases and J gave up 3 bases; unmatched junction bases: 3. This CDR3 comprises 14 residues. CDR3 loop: CASSRAGGTDTQYF. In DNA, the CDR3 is TGCGCCAGCAGCCGAGCGGGGGGAACAGATACGCAGTATTTT.

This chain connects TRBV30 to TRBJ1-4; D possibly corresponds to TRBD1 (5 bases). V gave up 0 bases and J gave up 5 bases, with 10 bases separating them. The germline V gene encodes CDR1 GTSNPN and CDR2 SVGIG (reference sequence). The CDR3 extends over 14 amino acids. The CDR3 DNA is TGTGCCTGGAGTGTTTGGGACTTCAATGAAAAACTGTTTTTT. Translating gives CAWSVWDFNEKLFF.

The CDR3 region has the DNA TGTGCCAGCCTGCCCGGGAAAGGGTCTAATGAAAAACTGTTTTTT. Its protein is CASLPGKGSNEKLFF. V gene TRBV19 combines with J gene TRBJ1-4, with no clear D. Germline CDR1 LNHDA, CDR2 SQIVND (reference sequence). The CDR3 spans 15 residues. With 9 bases removed from V and 3 bases from J, the gap between germline ends came to 17 bases.

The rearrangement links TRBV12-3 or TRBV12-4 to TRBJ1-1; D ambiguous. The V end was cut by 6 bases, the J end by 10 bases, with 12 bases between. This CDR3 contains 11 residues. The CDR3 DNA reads TGTGCCAGCAGCCCCCTCGGGGTAGCTTTCTTT. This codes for CASSPLGVAFF.